This TCR beta chain emerged from a study of shared clonotypes between healthy human individuals. Study-wide points: Generation of non-shared clonotypes was less probable than generation of clonotypes shared by all four donors.

Germline V gene data show CDR1 as SGHNT and CDR2 as YYREEE (reference sequence). V lost 6 bases and J lost 3, with 11 bases in between. This CDR3 has 13 amino acids. Concerning this clone: The antigen is undetermined.

Once extracted for a subset, genomic DNA was divided evenly among several immunoSEQ plates. Assay: immunoSEQ multiplex PCR; the TCRdb copy retains only in-frame clones and omits some. The repertoire holds about 330,000 clones, with more than 75% as singletons. The rearrangement links TRBV5-4 to TRBJ2-3, with D possibly being TRBD2 (5 bases). The TCR originated in a man younger than 30 in good health. Sequenced sample: memory CD8+ T cells sorted from blood. Subset described: CD45RO+ cells pooled with CCR7-negative TemRA cells. The CDR3 region has the DNA TGTGCCAGCACTTGGGAGTGGACAGATACGCAGTATTTT. It yields the protein CASTWEWTDTQYF.